Each of the 27 T cell receptor beta chains below was sequenced from the same sample in a study of cytomegalovirus exposure and HLA in healthy donors. The PCR used 60 Vbeta and 13 Jbeta primers. Assay: immunoSEQ multiplex PCR; the TCRdb copy retains only in-frame clones and omits some. The sample has 130,000 or so clones, about 73% seen once. Sequencing input: PBMCs. The source is a woman aged 35 to 49 in good health and CMV-seronegative.

The rearrangement links TRBV25-1 to TRBJ2-1; 9 nucleotides match TRBD2. The trim removed 5 bases at V and 1 base at J, leaving 6 bases unmatched. The CDR3 is 16 amino acids. CDR1 and CDR2 from the germline V gene are MGHDK and SYGVNS. The CDR3 is CASSPYSGSSYNEQFF. The CDR3, as DNA: TGTGCCAGCAGTCCCTATAGCGGGAGTTCCTACAATGAGCAGTTCTTC.

The chain recombines TRBV5-1 with TRBJ2-3; TRBD2 agrees at 7 bases. This CDR3 comprises 15 residues. Germline trimming cut 6 bases from V and 0 bases from J; bases unmatched to any gene: 7. CDR1 and CDR2 from the germline V gene are SGHRS and YFSETQ. Written as DNA, the CDR3 is TGCGCCAGCAAACCAGGACTAGAAAGCACAGATACGCAGTATTTT. Residues: CASKPGLESTDTQYF.

This clone was seen only a few times. The chain recombines TRBV4-1 with TRBJ1-1; the match to TRBD1 covers 9 bases. V was pared by 5 bases and J by 6 bases, with 7 bases of the junction left unmatched. Looked up from germline, CDR1 is MGHRA and CDR2 is YSYEKL. The CDR3 length is 14 residues. CDR3 nucleotides: TGCGCCAGCAGCGCCCGACAGGGGGAGGCTGAAGCTTTCTTT. Residues: CASSARQGEAEAFF.

This clone appeared a single time. The chain has TRBV27 and TRBJ1-5; a weak D match, TRBD1 (6 bases). Germline loops: CDR1 MNHEY, CDR2 SMNVEV (reference sequence). This CDR3 is built from 16 residues. The V end was cut by 6 bases, the J end by 0 bases, with 15 bases between. CDR3 region: CASSSLEGDSNQPQHF. In DNA form, the CDR3 reads TGTGCCAGCAGCTCTTTAGAGGGGGATAGCAATCAGCCCCAGCATTTT.

This chain links TRBV19 with TRBJ1-1; TRBD1 matches at 7 bases. The V gene end was trimmed by 9 bases and the J gene end by 3 bases; junction bases not matched to a gene: 7. The CDR3 has 13 residues. The germline V gene has CDR1 LNHDA and CDR2 SQIVND (reference sequence). The CDR3 DNA follows: TGTGCCAGCGGGAGTACAGGGGACACTGAAGCTTTCTTT. As protein: CASGSTGDTEAFF.

The J gene is TRBJ2-1, the V gene TRBV6-1, with 12 bases matching TRBD2. There are 17 residues in the CDR3. Unmatched junction bases numbered 4, after V lost 2 bases and J lost 2 bases. Germline V CDR1 and CDR2: MNHNS, SASEGT. Written as DNA, the CDR3 is TGTGCCAGCAGTGAATCTCTAGCGGGAGGGCCCTACAATGAGCAGTTCTTC. Translation: CASSESLAGGPYNEQFF.

Details on this clone: The same CDR3 can be traced to other DNA sequences in this sample. The J gene is TRBJ2-5, the V gene TRBV7-9, with TRBD2 matching over 8 bases. This CDR3 has 17 residues. Germline loops: CDR1 SEHNR, CDR2 FQNEAQ (reference sequence). V lost 3 bases to trimming and J lost 1 base; unmatched junction nucleotides: 10. The CDR3 region is CASSLGTSFGGQETQYF. In DNA form, the CDR3 reads TGTGCCAGCAGCTTGGGGACTAGTTTTGGTGGCCAAGAGACCCAGTACTTC.

V is TRBV4-2 and J is TRBJ1-2; tentative D call: TRBD1 (5 bases). Trimming removed 0 bases from V and 0 bases from J, with 14 bases in between. Germline V gene sequence: CDR1 LGHNA, CDR2 YNFKEQ. The length of the CDR3 is 17 residues. The CDR3 DNA is TGTGCCAGCAGCCAAGATGGCCAGGGAACAACTAACTATGGCTACACCTTC. It is translated as CASSQDGQGTTNYGYTF.

The chain joins TRBV10-1 to TRBJ2-5; 7 bases fit TRBD1. The ends lost 6 bases at V and 7 bases at J; junction bases unmatched: 8. Germline V lookup: CDR1 WNHNN, CDR2 SYGVQD (reference sequence). CDR3 length: 13 amino acids. The CDR3 bases are TGCGCCAGCAGCCCGGACAGGCTGGCGACCCAGTACTTC. Translation: CASSPDRLATQYF.

CDR3 nucleotides: TGTGCCATCAGGAGCGGGGTACAGGGTTTTAACGAGCAGTACTTC. Its protein is CAIRSGVQGFNEQYF. The chain links TRBV10-3 to TRBJ2-7; D is perhaps TRBD2 (7 bases). The CDR3 extends over 15 amino acids. Per the germline V gene, CDR1 is ENHRY and CDR2 is SYGVKD. Trimming removed 6 bases at V and 5 bases at J, with 20 bases between.

The V gene is TRBV7-2, the J gene TRBJ1-2; 9 positions match TRBD1. The CDR3 is made up of 15 amino acids. Germline V gives CDR1 SGHTA, CDR2 FQGNSA. Germline trimming cut 2 bases from V and 8 bases from J; bases unmatched to any gene: 9. CDR3 nucleotide sequence: TGTGCCAGCAGCTTATCATACAGGGGGCAGGACGGCTACACCTTC. Its protein is CASSLSYRGQDGYTF.

The V gene is TRBV7-2, the J gene TRBJ1-5; weak D call: TRBD1 (5 bases). Germline V lookup: CDR1 SGHTA, CDR2 FQGNSA. The CDR3 has 14 amino acids. Trimming stripped 1 base from V and 6 bases from J, with 10 bases between. CDR3 loop: CASSLGGASQPQHF. The CDR3, as DNA: TGTGCCAGCAGCTTAGGTGGGGCGAGTCAGCCCCAGCATTTT.

Regarding this clone: This same CDR3 is encoded by further DNA sequences in the sample. The rearrangement uses TRBV11-2 and TRBJ2-7, with D tentatively TRBD1 (6 bases). CDR1 is SGHAT, CDR2 FQNNGV, per germline. CDR3 length: 13 residues. Between the trimmed V and J ends, which lost 5 bases and 4 bases, there was a span of 12 bases. The CDR3 DNA sequence: TGTGCCAGCAGCCTTGGACAGACTTACGAGCAGTACTTC. Protein: CASSLGQTYEQYF.

This clone was seen a handful of times. This chain connects TRBV28 to TRBJ1-5, with a possible D match to TRBD1 (5 bases). CDR1 and CDR2 (germline): MDHEN, SYDVKM. V was cut by 8 bases and J by 11 bases, with 25 bases left in between. CDR3 size: 15 residues. CDR3: CASAETGGGDRSQHF. Written as DNA, the CDR3 is TGTGCCAGCGCCGAAACGGGGGGGGGAGATCGGTCCCAGCATTTT.

The V gene is TRBV7-6, the J gene TRBJ1-5; D gene unclear. Looked up from germline, CDR1 is SGHVS and CDR2 is FNYEAQ. The length of the CDR3 is 13 residues. The V end lost 1 base, the J end lost 8 bases, and 9 bases lay between the germline ends. The DNA of the CDR3 is TGTGCCAGCAGCTTAGAATGGAGGGAGCCCCAGCATTTT. It encodes CASSLEWREPQHF. Filled out from reference TRBV7-6 and TRBJ1-5, the complete variable domain reads GAGVSQSPRYKVTKRGQDVALRCDPISGHVSLYWYRQALGQGPEFLTYFNYEAQQDKSGLPNDRFSAERPEGSISTLTIQRTEQRDSAMYRCASSLEWREPQHFGDGTRLSIL.

This clone was observed a handful of times. The CDR3 bases are TGCGCCAGCAGCCACCTACAGATGATCCATGAGCAGTTCTTC. The encoded protein is CASSHLQMIHEQFF. This chain uses TRBV4-1 with TRBJ2-1; D gene unclear. The CDR3 has 14 amino acids. Trimming left V 3 bases short and J 8 bases short, with 14 bases between. Per the germline V gene, CDR1 is MGHRA and CDR2 is YSYEKL.

The J gene is TRBJ2-6, the V gene TRBV9; D is uncertain. The CDR3 has 15 residues. V lost 2 bases, J lost 4 bases, and 10 bases lay in between. Germline CDR1 reads SGDLS; CDR2 reads YYNGEE. CDR3 DNA: TGTGCCAGCAGCGTCTTAGGAGCGGGGGCCAACGTCCTGACTTTC. This gives the protein CASSVLGAGANVLTF.

Of note for this clone: One end of the junction fails to match germline, which may point to a read error. The chain uses TRBV20-1 and TRBJ2-7; D unclear. This CDR3 has 11 residues. Germline CDR1 and CDR2: DFQATT and SNEGSKA (reference sequence). CDR3 DNA sequence: TGCAGTTTCCCGGCGTACTACGGGCAGTACTTC. This gives the protein CSFPAYYGQYF.

This clone was seen only a few times. The genes are TRBV5-4 and TRBJ1-1; tentatively, D is TRBD1 (5 bases). The V and J ends lost 5 bases and 2 bases respectively, with 13 bases between them. The CDR3 has 14 amino acids. The germline CDR1 and CDR2 sequences are SGHNT and YYREEE (reference sequence). The CDR3: CASSAGPINTEAFF. DNA for the CDR3: TGTGCCAGCAGTGCGGGGCCAATCAACACTGAAGCTTTCTTT.

V and J are TRBV4-3 and TRBJ1-1; TRBD1 matches 9 bases. CDR3 length: 15 residues. CDR1 LGHNA and CDR2 YSLEER come from the germline V gene. Unmatched junction bases numbered 14, after V lost 4 bases and J lost 11 bases. In DNA, the CDR3 is TGCGCCAGCAGCCCAGATTTCACAGGGGGCTTGCGGGCTTTCTTT. Amino acid sequence: CASSPDFTGGLRAFF.

The chain has TRBV6-5 and TRBJ2-2, with D possibly being TRBD2 (7 bases). CDR1 and CDR2 (germline): MNHEY, SVGAGI. V lost 2 bases and J 2 bases, leaving 12 bases between the germline ends. The CDR3 extends over 16 amino acids. CDR3 sequence: CASSYGGAENTGELFF. CDR3 in DNA: TGTGCCAGCAGTTACGGGGGGGCAGAAAACACCGGGGAGCTGTTTTTT.

This chain links TRBV4-2 with TRBJ2-3; 8 nucleotides line up with TRBD2. Per germline, CDR1 LGHNA and CDR2 YNFKEQ. The V and J ends lost 3 bases and 5 bases, in that order; junction bases with no gene match: 7. This CDR3 is built from 15 residues. Here the CDR3 reads CASSQPGRARDTQYF. CDR3 DNA: TGTGCCAGCAGCCAGCCCGGGAGGGCCAGAGATACGCAGTATTTT.

The chain combines TRBV9 with TRBJ2-5; TRBD2 aligns across 9 bases. In germline, CDR1 is SGDLS, CDR2 YYNGEE. With V trimmed by 0 bases and J by 4 bases, 7 bases remained unmatched. The CDR3 contains 16 residues. CDR3 sequence: CASSVEVAGARETQYF. The CDR3 DNA follows: TGTGCCAGCAGCGTAGAGGTAGCGGGAGCCCGAGAGACCCAGTACTTC.

The rearrangement joins TRBV28 to TRBJ2-7; D remains ambiguous. The CDR3 is made up of 15 amino acids. The germline gives CDR1 MDHEN, CDR2 SYDVKM. Deletions cut 5 bases from V and 4 bases from J, with 18 bases between. CDR3 DNA: TGTGCCAGCAGTCCCCTTAGATACCGCGGATACGAGCAGTACTTC. Translating it yields CASSPLRYRGYEQYF.

J is TRBJ1-4 and V is TRBV11-2; 9 nucleotides line up with TRBD1. CDR1 is SGHAT and CDR2 is FQNNGV in the germline V gene. The CDR3 runs 15 residues. J gave up 8 bases and V 3 bases, and 7 bases lay outside the gene matches. DNA for the CDR3: TGTGCCAGCAGCTTGATGGGACAGGGATGGGAAAAACTGTTTTTT. It translates to CASSLMGQGWEKLFF.

The chain combines TRBV23-1 with TRBJ1-5, with 12 bases identical to TRBD1. TRBV23-1 is recorded as an ORF, its role being uncertain. This CDR3 contains 17 residues. With V trimmed by 5 bases and J by 4 bases, 9 bases remained unmatched. Written as DNA, the CDR3 is TGCGCCAGCAGTGGGGGGACAGGGGGCTACCAAAATCAGCCCCAGCATTTT. Translation gives CASSGGTGGYQNQPQHF.

In DNA form, the CDR3 reads TGTGCCAGCAGCAGGGGGCCTAACTATGGCTACACCTTC. As protein: CASSRGPNYGYTF. V usage is TRBV7-9 and J usage is TRBJ1-2; TRBD1 aligns across 7 bases. Germline V gene sequence: CDR1 SEHNR, CDR2 FQNEAQ (reference sequence). This CDR3 has 13 residues. Trimming at V came to 5 bases and at J to 0 bases, leaving 0 bases not matched to a gene.